Only a few counts were recorded for the clone carrying this TCR beta chain. The antigen is undetermined. These data originate in a study of human T cells and chemical hapten exposure. Study information: 2% DPC applied to an approximately 2 cm by approximately 2 cm arm area sensitized donors. General study points: Expanded TCRs grouped into significantly more large CDR3 similarity clusters than controls produced.

Time point reported: patch test 2, 6 weeks after DPC sensitization. Indicated treatment: therapeutic diphenylcyclopropenone sensitization with weekly scalp DPC. CDR3 size: 18 residues. Germline V lookup: CDR1 SGHAT, CDR2 FQNNGV. Losses at the gene ends were 1 base for V and 9 bases for J; bases not matched to a gene: 17. TCRdb independently ran MiXCR on the RACE reads; one entry per CDR3 protein. The repertoire holds about 380,000 distinct CDR3 sequences, with about 6% as singletons. The sequence was collected from a woman younger than 30 with alopecia areata. Some clones in this sample may be carry-over from other donors' samples. This specimen was whole blood, taken in connection with sensitization to the hapten diphenylcyclopropenone (DPC). The chain uses TRBV11-2 and TRBJ2-4; 8 bases align to TRBD1. CDR3 DNA sequence: TGTGCCAGCAGCTTAGTGCCGGTCAGGACAGGGTTCCCTAGCATTCAGTACTTC. Residues: CASSLVPVRTGFPSIQYF.